This TCR beta chain was observed in a study of cytomegalovirus exposure and HLA in healthy donors. Overall study: The roughly 130 validation repertoires used the same platform as the approximately 700 first-cohort repertoires (as reported by a later analysis).

General observations from the study: In vitro confirmation showed three CMV-associated chains to be CMV antigen specific. Most TCR sequences were rare, but some public TCRs occurred in many donors.

As for this clone: Its antigen is not known.

Produced via immunoSEQ multiplex PCR; TCRdb's table is partial and in-frame only. The sample carries approximately 270,000 clones, 65% to 90% recorded once. Trimming shortened V by 0 bases and J by 2 bases, and 12 bases separated the two germline ends. Germline values: CDR1 SGHNT, CDR2 YYREEE (reference sequence). The CDR3 has 15 residues. The gene calls are TRBV5-4 and TRBJ2-7, with D possibly TRBD2 on 5 matching bases. This TCR came from a woman between 18 and 30 years old in good health and CMV-seronegative. The sequenced material came from PBMCs. This CDR3 is CASSLGLAETYEQYF. The CDR3 region has the DNA TGTGCCAGCAGCTTGGGGCTAGCTGAAACCTACGAGCAGTACTTC.